These T cell receptor beta chains were read from a single sample in a study of T cell clusters in autoimmune cytopenias. TCRdb re-called the multiplex PCR reads and shows each CDR3 protein once, DNA omitted. This sample contains roughly 5,000 distinct CDR3 sequences. The sample was peripheral blood. The source of these receptors is a human donor with an autoimmune cytopenia or autoimmune hepatitis (not recorded which). The CDR3 runs from the conserved cysteine through the conserved F or W. Clone size is stated in some rows and not others, as once, few, many or a class when expanded.

CDR3aa: CASSLRPQDGYTF
abundance: medium-sized
v_gene: TRBV18
j_gene: TRBJ1-2

CDR3aa: CATGDFVRGTGELFF
abundance: medium-sized
v_gene: TRBV15
j_gene: TRBJ2-2

CDR3aa: CASSPGRSSYEQYF
abundance: medium-sized
v_gene: TRBV13
j_gene: TRBJ2-7

CDR3aa: CASSSGTFPSEQFF
abundance: NA
v_gene: TRBV7-2
j_gene: TRBJ2-1

CDR3aa: CASSLSRAQPQHF
abundance: NA
v_gene: TRBV7-6
j_gene: TRBJ1-5

CDR3aa: CASSSAGTGNGSPLHF
abundance: medium-sized
v_gene: TRBV5-5
j_gene: TRBJ1-6

CDR3aa: CASSFLQGFAPLHF
abundance: medium-sized
v_gene: TRBV12-3/TRBV12-4
j_gene: TRBJ1-6

CDR3aa: CACLPPARGGYTF
abundance: medium-sized
v_gene: TRBV30
j_gene: TRBJ1-2

CDR3aa: CAWGRGAGKGFEQYF
abundance: NA
v_gene: TRBV30
j_gene: TRBJ2-7

CDR3aa: CASSPLGHYEQYF
abundance: medium-sized
v_gene: TRBV18
j_gene: TRBJ2-7

CDR3aa: CASSQDWGRFNNEQFF
abundance: medium-sized
v_gene: TRBV14
j_gene: TRBJ2-1

CDR3aa: CASSLASQGSLHEQYF
abundance: medium-sized
v_gene: TRBV7-6
j_gene: TRBJ2-7

CDR3aa: CASSLARSRDTNEKLFF
abundance: medium-sized
v_gene: TRBV7-9
j_gene: TRBJ1-4

CDR3aa: CASRSPARGYTGELFF
abundance: medium-sized
v_gene: TRBV19
j_gene: TRBJ2-2

CDR3aa: CASCKGYNSPLHF
abundance: medium-sized
v_gene: TRBV27
j_gene: TRBJ1-6

CDR3aa: CASSRDLDQPQHF
abundance: medium-sized
v_gene: TRBV18
j_gene: TRBJ1-5

CDR3aa: CASSQGVDRGPLNTEAFF
abundance: NA
v_gene: TRBV14
j_gene: TRBJ1-1